These 12 T cell receptor beta chains were all obtained from the same sample, sequenced in a study of cytomegalovirus exposure and HLA in healthy donors. Both 60 Vbeta primers and 13 Jbeta primers went into the PCR. Measured with immunoSEQ multiplex PCR; TCRdb has only the in-frame clones, and not every one. The sample shows some 150,000 clones, about 74% of them seen only once. Material for sequencing was PBMCs. All receptors derive from a young man in good health and CMV-seropositive.

This chain links TRBV29-1 with TRBJ2-3; 9 nucleotides agree with TRBD2. CDR1 and CDR2 (germline): SQVTM, ANQGSEA. CDR3 length: 14 residues. The V segment lost 2 bases and the J segment 4 bases; nucleotides outside the gene matches: 4. DNA for the CDR3: TGCAGCGTTGAAAAGCGGGAGGCCGCAGATACGCAGTATTTT. The encoded protein is CSVEKREAADTQYF.

The chain uses TRBV13 and TRBJ2-1, with 9 positions matching TRBD2. V was clipped by 5 bases and J by 4 bases; unmatched bases: 9. This CDR3 has 16 amino acids. The germline CDR1 and CDR2 sequences are PRHDT and FYEKMQ (reference sequence). The CDR3 nucleotides read TGTGCCAGCAGCAGGCGGGGGGGCATCAGTTACAATGAGCAGTTCTTC. Translated: CASSRRGGISYNEQFF.

The chain carries TRBV7-2 and TRBJ2-3, with a possible D match to TRBD1 (5 bases). The CDR3 covers 14 residues. Germline CDR1 and CDR2: SGHTA and FQGNSA. V lost 4 bases, J lost 5 bases, and 13 bases lay in between. The CDR3 sequence is CASSSRQGIDTQYF. The CDR3 region has the DNA TGTGCCAGCAGCTCGAGGCAGGGAATAGATACGCAGTATTTT.

J is TRBJ1-1 and V is TRBV29-1; D call uncertain. Trimming cost V 5 bases and J 3 bases, with 4 bases left between them. Germline CDR1 SQVTM, CDR2 ANQGSEA. This CDR3 has 10 residues. DNA of the CDR3: TGCAGCGTTCTCGACACTGAAGCTTTCTTT. This encodes CSVLDTEAFF.

A few counts support this clone. J is TRBJ1-6 and V is TRBV5-6, with D possibly TRBD1 on 5 matching bases. The CDR3 has 15 residues. Trimming removed 0 bases from V and 9 bases from J, with 13 bases in between. Germline V gene lookup returns CDR1 SGHDT and CDR2 YYEEEE. The CDR3 here is CASSLGGGGSSPLHF. DNA for the CDR3: TGTGCCAGCAGCTTGGGGGGGGGAGGTAGTTCACCCCTCCACTTT.

This chain joins TRBV28 and TRBJ2-2; D is undetermined. Trimming cost V 6 bases and J 1 base, with 6 bases left between them. The CDR3 consists of 13 residues. From germline, CDR1 is MDHEN and CDR2 SYDVKM. The DNA of the CDR3 is TGTGCCAGCAGAGGCGGGAACACCGGGGAGCTGTTTTTT. Its translation: CASRGGNTGELFF.

The chain has TRBV13 and TRBJ2-7; D is ambiguous. The CDR3 consists of 12 residues. Germline loops: CDR1 PRHDT, CDR2 FYEKMQ (reference sequence). Trimming took 2 bases from V and 6 from J, leaving 8 bases between them. The CDR3 bases are TGTGCCAGCAGCTTAATCAGGCGCGAGCAGTACTTC. Its translation: CASSLIRREQYF.

V is TRBV10-2 and J is TRBJ2-7; no clear D gene. From germline, CDR1 is WSHSY and CDR2 SAAADI. Trimming pared 8 bases from V and 1 base from J, leaving 12 bases between. The CDR3 has 13 amino acids. In DNA form, the CDR3 reads TGCGCCAGCGACTCCGATACATCCTACGAGCAGTACTTC. This sequence encodes CASDSDTSYEQYF.

The gene calls are TRBV5-4 and TRBJ1-2, with 12 bases fitting TRBD1. With 0 bases clipped from V and 5 bases from J, the junction kept 5 bases outside the gene matches. From germline, CDR1 is SGHNT and CDR2 YYREEE (reference sequence). There are 16 residues in the CDR3. CDR3 amino acids: CASSLDGTGGMYGYTF. The CDR3 DNA is TGTGCCAGCAGCTTGGATGGGACAGGGGGCATGTATGGCTACACCTTC.

This chain links TRBV25-1 with TRBJ2-1; D may be TRBD1 (5 bases). The germline V and J ends were trimmed by 5 bases and 2 bases, with 10 bases remaining between them. The germline V gene encodes CDR1 MGHDK and CDR2 SYGVNS. The CDR3 sequence is 14 residues long. CDR3 sequence reads: CASSLPGPYNEQFF. In DNA, the CDR3 is TGTGCCAGCAGTCTCCCAGGGCCCTACAATGAGCAGTTCTTC.

The V call is TRBV28, the J call TRBJ2-7; TRBD1 matches at 12 bases. The CDR3 length is 15 residues. Losses at the gene ends were 11 bases for V and 5 bases for J; bases not matched to a gene: 13. CDR1 and CDR2 (germline): MDHEN, SYDVKM. The CDR3 is CAGSARDRGLDEQYF. As DNA, the CDR3 is TGTGCCGGATCGGCCCGGGACAGGGGGCTTGACGAGCAGTACTTC. Full variable domain (rest looked up from reference TRBV28 and TRBJ2-7): DVKVTQSSRYLVKRTGEKVFLECVQDMDHENMFWYRQDPGLGLRLIYFSYDVKMKEKGDIPEGYSVSREKKERFSLILESASTNQTSMYLCAGSARDRGLDEQYFGPGTRLTVT.

This chain joins TRBV10-3 and TRBJ1-2, with D uncertain. The CDR3 spans 12 residues. The ends were cut back, 5 bases at V and 8 bases at J, with 12 bases in the middle. Germline-derived CDR1 and CDR2 are ENHRY and SYGVKD. The CDR3 spells CAISYEGRGYTF. CDR3 coding DNA: TGTGCCATCAGTTACGAAGGGAGAGGCTACACCTTC.